This TCR beta chain was recorded in a study of cytomegalovirus exposure and HLA in healthy donors. Amplification used 60 Vbeta primers and 13 Jbeta primers. Method: immunoSEQ multiplex PCR; TCRdb's copy keeps in-frame clones and lacks some. Among 200,000 to 250,000 clones, about 85% were seen once, and the ten largest hold 1% to 1.5%. Whole-study results and caveats: Researchers catalogued over 150 TCR beta chains as cytomegalovirus-associated. TCR beta V segments were, for the most part, productive about 87% or about 30% of the time in an earlier analysis. Presence/absence analysis assumed near-uniform sequencing depth across donors.

V was pared by 4 bases and J by 5 bases, with 9 bases of the junction left unmatched. The CDR3 length is 15 residues. Germline CDR1 WSHSY, CDR2 SAAADI. With respect to this clone: The antigen is undetermined.

Each donor was healthy, and each was a bone marrow donor. The chain carries TRBV10-2 and TRBJ1-2; TRBD1 agrees at 8 bases. The receptor was derived from a human donor in good health. Source material: PBMCs. This CDR3 is CASSVGQVLGYGYTF. The CDR3, as DNA: TGCGCCAGCAGTGTGGGACAGGTCCTAGGTTATGGCTACACCTTC.